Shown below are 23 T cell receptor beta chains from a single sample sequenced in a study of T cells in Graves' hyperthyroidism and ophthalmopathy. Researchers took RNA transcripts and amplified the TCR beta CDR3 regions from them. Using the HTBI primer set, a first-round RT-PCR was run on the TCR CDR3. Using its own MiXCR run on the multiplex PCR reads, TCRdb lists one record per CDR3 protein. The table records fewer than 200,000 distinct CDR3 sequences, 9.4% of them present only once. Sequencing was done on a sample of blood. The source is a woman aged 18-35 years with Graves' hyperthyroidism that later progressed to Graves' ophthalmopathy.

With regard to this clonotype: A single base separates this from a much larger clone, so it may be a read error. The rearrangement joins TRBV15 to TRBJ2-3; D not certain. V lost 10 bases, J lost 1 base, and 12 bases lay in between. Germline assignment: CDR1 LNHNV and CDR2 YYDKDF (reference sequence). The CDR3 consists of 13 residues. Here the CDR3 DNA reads TGTGCCATGAGCGACGGGCGCACAGATACGCAGTATTTT. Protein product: CAMSDGRTDTQYF.

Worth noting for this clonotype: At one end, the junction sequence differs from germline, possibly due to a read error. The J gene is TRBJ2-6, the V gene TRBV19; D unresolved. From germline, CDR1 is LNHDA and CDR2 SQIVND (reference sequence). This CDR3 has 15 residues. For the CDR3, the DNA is TGTGCCAGTAGTACCAGGCCCTCTTGGGCCAACGTCCTGACTTTC. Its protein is CASSTRPSWANVLTF.

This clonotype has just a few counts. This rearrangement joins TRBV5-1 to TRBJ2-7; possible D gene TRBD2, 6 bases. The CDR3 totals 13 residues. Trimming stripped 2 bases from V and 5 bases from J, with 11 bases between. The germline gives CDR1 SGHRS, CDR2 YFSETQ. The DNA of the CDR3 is TGCGCCAGCAGCTTTGGAGGGAGCGACGAGCAGTACTTC. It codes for CASSFGGSDEQYF.

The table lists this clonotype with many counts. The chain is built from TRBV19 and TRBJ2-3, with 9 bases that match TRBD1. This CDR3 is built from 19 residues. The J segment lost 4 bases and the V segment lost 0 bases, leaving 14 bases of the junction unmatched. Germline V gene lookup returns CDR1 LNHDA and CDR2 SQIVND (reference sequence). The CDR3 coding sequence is TGTGCCAGTAGTATAGATCCGATAGGGACAGGGAGAAGGGCAGATACGCAGTATTTT. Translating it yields CASSIDPIGTGRRADTQYF. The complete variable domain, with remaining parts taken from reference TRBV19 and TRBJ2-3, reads DGGITQSPKYLFRKEGQNVTLSCEQNLNHDAMYWYRQDPGQGLRLIYYSQIVNDFQKGDIAEGYSVSREKKESFPLTVTSAQKNPTAFYLCASSIDPIGTGRRADTQYFGPGTRLTVL.

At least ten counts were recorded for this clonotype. CDR3 nucleotide sequence: TGTGCCAGCAGTGAAGTGGGGCAGGCCCAGCATTTT. Translating gives CASSEVGQAQHF. V usage is TRBV6-1 and J usage is TRBJ1-5; perhaps TRBD1 as D (5 bases). V lost 1 base to trimming and J lost 11 bases, with 9 bases between them. The germline V gene has CDR1 MNHNS and CDR2 SASEGT. The CDR3 consists of 12 residues.

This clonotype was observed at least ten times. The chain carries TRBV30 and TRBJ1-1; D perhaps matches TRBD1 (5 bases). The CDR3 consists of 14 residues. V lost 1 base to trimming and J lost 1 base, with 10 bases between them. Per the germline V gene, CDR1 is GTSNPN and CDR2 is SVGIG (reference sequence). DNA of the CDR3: TGTGCCTGGAGTGGTAGGACAACGAACACTGAAGCTTTCTTT. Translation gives CAWSGRTTNTEAFF.

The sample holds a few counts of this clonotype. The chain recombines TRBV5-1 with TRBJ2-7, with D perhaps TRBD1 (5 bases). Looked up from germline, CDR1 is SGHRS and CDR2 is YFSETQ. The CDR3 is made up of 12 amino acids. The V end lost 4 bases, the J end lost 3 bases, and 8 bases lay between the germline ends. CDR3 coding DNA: TGCGCCAGCAGCCTGGACAACTACGAGCAGTACTTC. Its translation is CASSLDNYEQYF.

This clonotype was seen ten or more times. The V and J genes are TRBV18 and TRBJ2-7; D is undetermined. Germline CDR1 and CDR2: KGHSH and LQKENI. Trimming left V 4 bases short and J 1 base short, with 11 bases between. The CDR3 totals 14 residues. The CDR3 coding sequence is TGTGCCAGCTCACTTAATGAAGTTTCCTACGAGCAGTACTTC. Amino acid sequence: CASSLNEVSYEQYF.

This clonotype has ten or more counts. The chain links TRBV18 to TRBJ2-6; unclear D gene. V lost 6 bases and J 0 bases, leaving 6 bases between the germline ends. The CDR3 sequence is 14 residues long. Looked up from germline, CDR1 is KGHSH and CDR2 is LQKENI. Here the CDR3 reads CASSQFSGANVLTF. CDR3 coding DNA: TGTGCCAGCTCGCAGTTCTCTGGGGCCAACGTCCTGACTTTC. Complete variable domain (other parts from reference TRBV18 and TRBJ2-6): NAGVMQNPRHLVRRRGQEARLRCSPMKGHSHVYWYRQLPEEGLKFMVYLQKENIIDESGMPKERFSAEFPKEGPSILRIQQVVRGDSAAYFCASSQFSGANVLTFGAGSRLTVL.

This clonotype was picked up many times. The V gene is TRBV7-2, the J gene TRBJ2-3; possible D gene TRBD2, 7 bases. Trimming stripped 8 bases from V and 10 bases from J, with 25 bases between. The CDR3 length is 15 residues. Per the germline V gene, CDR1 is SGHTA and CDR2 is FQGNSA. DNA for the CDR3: TGTGCCAGCGCGGGGCGGGGGAGCCGAAAGGGGGCGCAGTATTTT. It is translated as CASAGRGSRKGAQYF. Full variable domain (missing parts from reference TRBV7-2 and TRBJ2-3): GAGVSQSPSNKVTEKGKDVELRCDPISGHTALYWYRQSLGQGLEFLIYFQGNSAPDKSGLPSDRFSAERTGGSVSTLTIQRTQQEDSAVYLCASAGRGSRKGAQYFGPGTRLTVL.

The DNA of the CDR3 is TGCGCCAGCAGCTTGGCCCAGAGGATGGGTGAGCAGTTCTTC. Translating it yields CASSLAQRMGEQFF. J is TRBJ2-1 and V is TRBV5-1, with D unresolved. The germline V gene has CDR1 SGHRS and CDR2 YFSETQ. V was pared by 0 bases and J by 9 bases, with 13 bases between. This CDR3 is built from 14 residues.

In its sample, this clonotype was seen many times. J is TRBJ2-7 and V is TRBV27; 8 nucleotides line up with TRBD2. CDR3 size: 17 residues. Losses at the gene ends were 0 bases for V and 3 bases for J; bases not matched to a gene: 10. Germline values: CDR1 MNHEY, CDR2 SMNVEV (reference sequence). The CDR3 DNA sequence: TGTGCCAGCAGTTTATCCCAGCGGGGGTTCTCTTTCTACGAGCAGTACTTC. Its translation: CASSLSQRGFSFYEQYF.

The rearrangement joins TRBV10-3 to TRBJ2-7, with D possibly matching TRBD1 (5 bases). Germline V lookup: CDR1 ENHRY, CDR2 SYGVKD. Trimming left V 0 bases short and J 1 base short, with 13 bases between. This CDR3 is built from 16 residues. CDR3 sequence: CAISESGQGLSYEQYF. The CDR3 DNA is TGTGCCATCAGTGAGTCAGGCCAGGGCCTATCCTACGAGCAGTACTTC.

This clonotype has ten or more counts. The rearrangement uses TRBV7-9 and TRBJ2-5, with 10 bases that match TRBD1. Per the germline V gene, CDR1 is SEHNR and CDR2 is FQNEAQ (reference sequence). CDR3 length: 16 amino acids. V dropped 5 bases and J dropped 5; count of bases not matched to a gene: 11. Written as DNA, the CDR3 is TGTGCCAGCAGCCCCCCCAAGACAGGGGGCTTGGAGACCCAGTACTTC. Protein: CASSPPKTGGLETQYF.

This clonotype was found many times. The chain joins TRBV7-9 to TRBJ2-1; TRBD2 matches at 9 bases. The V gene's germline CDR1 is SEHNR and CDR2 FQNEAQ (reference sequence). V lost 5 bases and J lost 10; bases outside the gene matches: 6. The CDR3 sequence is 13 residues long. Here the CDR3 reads CASSPVAGDEQFF. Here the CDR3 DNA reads TGTGCCAGCAGCCCAGTAGCGGGAGACGAGCAGTTCTTC.

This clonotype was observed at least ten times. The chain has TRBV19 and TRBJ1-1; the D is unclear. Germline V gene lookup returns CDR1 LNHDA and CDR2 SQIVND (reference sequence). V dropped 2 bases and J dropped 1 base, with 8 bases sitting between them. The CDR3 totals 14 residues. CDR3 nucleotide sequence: TGTGCCAGTAGTATAAACGTGAGGAACACTGAAGCTTTCTTT. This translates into CASSINVRNTEAFF.

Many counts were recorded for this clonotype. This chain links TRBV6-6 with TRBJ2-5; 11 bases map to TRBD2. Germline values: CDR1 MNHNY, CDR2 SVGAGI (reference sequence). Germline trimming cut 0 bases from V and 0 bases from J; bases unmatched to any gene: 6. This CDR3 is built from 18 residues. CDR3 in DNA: TGTGCCAGCAGTTACTCTGGGACTAGCGGACGGTACCAAGAGACCCAGTACTTC. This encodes CASSYSGTSGRYQETQYF.

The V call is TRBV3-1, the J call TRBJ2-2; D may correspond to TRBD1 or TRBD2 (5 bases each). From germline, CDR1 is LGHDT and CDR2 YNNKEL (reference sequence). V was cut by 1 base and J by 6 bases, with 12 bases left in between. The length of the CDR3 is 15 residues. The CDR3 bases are TGTGCCAGCAGCCAAGCGGGGTTCAGGGCCGGGGAGCTGTTTTTT. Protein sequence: CASSQAGFRAGELFF.

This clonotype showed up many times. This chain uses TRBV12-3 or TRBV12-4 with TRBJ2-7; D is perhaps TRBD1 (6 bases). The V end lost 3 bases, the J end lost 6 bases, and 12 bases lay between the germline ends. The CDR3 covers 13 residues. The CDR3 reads CASSFHRDCEQYF. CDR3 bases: TGTGCCAGCAGTTTTCACAGGGATTGCGAGCAGTACTTC.

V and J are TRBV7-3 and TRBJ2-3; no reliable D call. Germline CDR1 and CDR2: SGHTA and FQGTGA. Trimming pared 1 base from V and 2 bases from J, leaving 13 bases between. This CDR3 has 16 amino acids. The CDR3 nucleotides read TGTGCCAGCAGCTTAAGTAGTATGGGGTCCACAGATACGCAGTATTTT. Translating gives CASSLSSMGSTDTQYF.

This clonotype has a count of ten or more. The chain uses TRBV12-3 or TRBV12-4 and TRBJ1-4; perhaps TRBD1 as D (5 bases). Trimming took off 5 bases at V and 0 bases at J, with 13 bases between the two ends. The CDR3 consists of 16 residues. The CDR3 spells CASSKSGTATNEKLFF. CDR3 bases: TGTGCCAGCAGTAAATCAGGGACCGCAACTAATGAAAAACTGTTTTTT.

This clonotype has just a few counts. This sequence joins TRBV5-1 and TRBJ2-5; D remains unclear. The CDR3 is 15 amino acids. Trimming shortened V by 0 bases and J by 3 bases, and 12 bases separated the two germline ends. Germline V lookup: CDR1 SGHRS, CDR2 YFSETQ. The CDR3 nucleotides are TGCGCCAGCAGCTTGGGGTCTAGTGTCAAAGAGACCCAGTACTTC. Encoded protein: CASSLGSSVKETQYF.

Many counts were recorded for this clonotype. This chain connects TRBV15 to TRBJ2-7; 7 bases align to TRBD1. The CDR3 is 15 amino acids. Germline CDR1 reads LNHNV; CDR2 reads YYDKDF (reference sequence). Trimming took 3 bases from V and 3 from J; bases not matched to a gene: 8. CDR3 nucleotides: TGTGCCACCAGCAGGAGGGGGCAGGGCCGCTACGAGCAGTACTTC. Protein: CATSRRGQGRYEQYF.